This TCR beta chain was retrieved from a study of blood T cell repertoires in COVID-19. Across the study: Sample material is recorded as cDNA or gDNA derived from T cells, B-cell-depleted T cells, or PBMCs.

V dropped 4 bases and J dropped 8; count of bases not matched to a gene: 7. Germline CDR1 SGHRS, CDR2 YFSETQ. This CDR3 contains 15 residues. This clone was counted once. Per the original methods: Estimation of nucleated cell counts was performed using reference gene primer amplification. The data were produced by immunoSEQ multiplex PCR, yet TCRdb's version contains in-frame clones alone and is incomplete. Clonal size and the V and J genes are those of that table, whereas D and trimming came from the DNA. Among 150,000 to 200,000 clones listed, 70% to 90% were seen once. Sequencing input: peripheral blood. V and J are TRBV5-1 and TRBJ2-1; 12 bases agree with TRBD2. The clonotype was recovered from a woman of 80 years or more with COVID-19, enrolled during active disease. CDR3 amino acids: CASSPTGTSGYEQFF. The CDR3 DNA sequence: TGCGCCAGCAGCCCCACGGGGACTAGCGGGTATGAGCAGTTCTTC.